This is a list of T cell receptor beta chains from one sample in a study of OX40 agonist ivuxolimab in advanced cancers. Only in-frame clones appear in the TCRdb table, and some are missing; sequencing was by immunoSEQ multiplex PCR. Among 55,000 to 65,000 clones, about 89% were seen once, and the ten largest hold 13% to 15%. This sample comprised CD4+ or CD8+ T cells sorted from blood, obtained in a trial of the OX40 agonist ivuxolimab. The receptor set was obtained from an adult with an advanced solid tumor such as melanoma, head and neck, liver or kidney cancer. The CDR3 runs from the conserved cysteine through the conserved F or W. The order of the fields is CDR3 protein, CDR3 DNA, D gene, V gene, clone size, J gene. A D gene is named only where the DNA matches it firmly. Size is stated for part of the rows, as once, few or many counts, or as a class when the clone is expanded.

cdr3_aa: CASSRGRAGDEQYF; cdr3_nt: TGTGCCAGCAGCCGCGGGAGGGCCGGGGACGAGCAGTACTTC; d_call: TRBD2; v_call: TRBV4-2; clone_size: .; j_call: TRBJ2-7
cdr3_aa: CASIATYEQYF; cdr3_nt: TGTGCCAGCATTGCTACCTACGAGCAGTACTTC; d_call: .; v_call: TRBV6-1; clone_size: .; j_call: TRBJ2-7
cdr3_aa: CASNRQGQNTEAFF; cdr3_nt: TGTGCCAGCAACCGACAGGGGCAGAACACTGAAGCTTTCTTT; d_call: TRBD1; v_call: TRBV6-6; clone_size: .; j_call: TRBJ1-1
cdr3_aa: CASSQDGRENNEQFF; cdr3_nt: TGTGCCAGCAGCCAAGACGGCCGGGAAAACAATGAGCAGTTCTTC; d_call: .; v_call: TRBV4-2; clone_size: .; j_call: TRBJ2-1
cdr3_aa: CASSQEGRYALDYTF; cdr3_nt: TGCGCCAGCAGCCAAGAAGGGCGATATGCCCTAGACTACACCTTC; d_call: .; v_call: TRBV4-3; clone_size: .; j_call: TRBJ1-2
cdr3_aa: CASSSSTYNEQFF; cdr3_nt: TGCGCCAGCAGCTCCTCTACCTACAATGAGCAGTTCTTC; d_call: .; v_call: TRBV5-1; clone_size: .; j_call: TRBJ2-1
cdr3_aa: CASSTVGGGLRTGELFF; cdr3_nt: TGTGCCAGCAGCACAGTAGGGGGAGGGCTTCGGACCGGGGAGCTGTTTTTT; d_call: .; v_call: TRBV5-6; clone_size: .; j_call: TRBJ2-2
cdr3_aa: CASSLAGGPSNEQFF; cdr3_nt: TGTGCCAGCAGCTTAGCGGGAGGGCCCTCAAATGAGCAGTTCTTC; d_call: TRBD2; v_call: TRBV7-9; clone_size: .; j_call: TRBJ2-1
cdr3_aa: CASSIMTVTNTGELFF; cdr3_nt: TGTGCCAGTAGTATAATGACAGTTACGAACACCGGGGAGCTGTTTTTT; d_call: .; v_call: TRBV19; clone_size: once; j_call: TRBJ2-2
cdr3_aa: CASSLDRGADTQYF; cdr3_nt: TGTGCCAGCTCATTGGACAGGGGTGCAGATACGCAGTATTTT; d_call: TRBD1; v_call: TRBV18; clone_size: .; j_call: TRBJ2-3
cdr3_aa: CASRNSGLAGAGANVLTF; cdr3_nt: TGTGCCAGCAGGAATTCGGGACTAGCGGGAGCTGGGGCCAACGTCCTGACTTTC; d_call: TRBD2; v_call: TRBV28; clone_size: .; j_call: TRBJ2-6
cdr3_aa: CASSRLMNTGELFF; cdr3_nt: TGTGCCAGCTCCAGACTGATGAACACCGGGGAGCTGTTTTTT; d_call: .; v_call: TRBV7-9; clone_size: .; j_call: TRBJ2-2